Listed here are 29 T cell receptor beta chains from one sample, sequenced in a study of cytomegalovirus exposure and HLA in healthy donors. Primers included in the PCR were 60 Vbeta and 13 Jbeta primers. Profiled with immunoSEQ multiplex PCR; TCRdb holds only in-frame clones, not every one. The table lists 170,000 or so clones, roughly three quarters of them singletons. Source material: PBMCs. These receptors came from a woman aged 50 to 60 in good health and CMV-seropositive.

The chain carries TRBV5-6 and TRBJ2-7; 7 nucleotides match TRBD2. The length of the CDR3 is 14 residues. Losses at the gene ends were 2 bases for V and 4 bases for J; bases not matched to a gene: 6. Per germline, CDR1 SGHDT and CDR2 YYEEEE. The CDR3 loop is CASSLYAGDYEQYF. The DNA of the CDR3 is TGTGCCAGCAGCTTATACGCGGGGGATTACGAGCAGTACTTC.

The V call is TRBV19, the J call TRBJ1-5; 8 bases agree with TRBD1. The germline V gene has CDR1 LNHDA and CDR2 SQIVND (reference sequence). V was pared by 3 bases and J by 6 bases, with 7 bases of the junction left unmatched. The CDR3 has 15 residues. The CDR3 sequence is CASSMGQGAVQPQHF. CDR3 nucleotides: TGTGCCAGTAGTATGGGGCAGGGGGCTGTTCAGCCCCAGCATTTT. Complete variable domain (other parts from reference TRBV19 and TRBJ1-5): DGGITQSPKYLFRKEGQNVTLSCEQNLNHDAMYWYRQDPGQGLRLIYYSQIVNDFQKGDIAEGYSVSREKKESFPLTVTSAQKNPTAFYLCASSMGQGAVQPQHFGDGTRLSIL.

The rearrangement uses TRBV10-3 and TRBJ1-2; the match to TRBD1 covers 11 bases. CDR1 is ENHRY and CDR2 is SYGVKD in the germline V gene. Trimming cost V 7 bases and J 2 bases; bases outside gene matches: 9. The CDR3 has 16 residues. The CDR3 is CAIKEGQGAINYGYTF. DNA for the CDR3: TGTGCCATCAAGGAAGGACAGGGGGCAATCAACTATGGCTACACCTTC.

The CDR3, as DNA: TGTGCCAGCAGTTTTTCCCCGGGACTAGCAGAGACCCAGTACTTC. Translation: CASSFSPGLAETQYF. The chain employs TRBV6-5 and TRBJ2-5, with TRBD2 matching over 9 bases. With 4 bases clipped from V and 4 bases from J, the junction kept 7 bases outside the gene matches. Germline V lookup: CDR1 MNHEY, CDR2 SVGAGI. The CDR3 covers 15 residues.

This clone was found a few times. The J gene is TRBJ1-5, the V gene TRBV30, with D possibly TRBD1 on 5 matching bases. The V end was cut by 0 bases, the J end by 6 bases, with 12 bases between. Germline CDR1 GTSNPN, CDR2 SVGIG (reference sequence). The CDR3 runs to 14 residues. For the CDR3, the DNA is TGTGCCTGGAGTGTAGGCCAGGGTGCTCAGCCCCAGCATTTT. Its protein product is CAWSVGQGAQPQHF.

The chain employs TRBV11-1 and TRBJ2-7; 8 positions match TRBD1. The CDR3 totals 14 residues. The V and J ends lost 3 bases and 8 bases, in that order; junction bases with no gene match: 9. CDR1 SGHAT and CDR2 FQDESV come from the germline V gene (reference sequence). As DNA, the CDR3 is TGTGCCAGCAGCTTTACTCCAGGGGGCTTAAAGCAGTACTTC. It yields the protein CASSFTPGGLKQYF. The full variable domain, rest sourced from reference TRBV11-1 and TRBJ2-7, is EAEVAQSPRYKITEKSQAVAFWCDPISGHATLYWYRQILGQGPELLVQFQDESVVDDSQLPKDRFSAERLKGVDSTLKIQPAELGDSAMYLCASSFTPGGLKQYFGPGTRLTVT.

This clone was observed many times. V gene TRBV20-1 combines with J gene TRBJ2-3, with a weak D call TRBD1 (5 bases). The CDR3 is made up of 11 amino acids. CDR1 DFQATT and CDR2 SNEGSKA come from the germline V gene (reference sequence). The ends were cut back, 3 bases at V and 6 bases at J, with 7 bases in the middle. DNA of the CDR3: TGCAGTGCTAGCTACAGGGATACGCAGTATTTT. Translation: CSASYRDTQYF.

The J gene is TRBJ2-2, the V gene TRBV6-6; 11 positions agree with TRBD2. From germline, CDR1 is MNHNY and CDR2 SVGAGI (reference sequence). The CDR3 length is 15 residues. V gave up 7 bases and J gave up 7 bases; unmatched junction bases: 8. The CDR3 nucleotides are TGTGCCAGCACCCCCCTAGCGGGGGGAAACGGGGAGCTGTTTTTT. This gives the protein CASTPLAGGNGELFF.

CDR3 in amino acids: CASSSWAGEATIAFF. CDR3 coding DNA: TGTGCCAGCAGCTCATGGGCGGGCGAAGCCACAATAGCTTTCTTT. This rearrangement joins TRBV7-8 to TRBJ1-1; no reliable D call. V lost 4 bases, J lost 10 bases, and 22 bases lay in between. Per the germline V gene, CDR1 is SGHVS and CDR2 is FQNEAQ. This CDR3 has 15 residues.

CDR3 amino acids: CASSPRDRSNEQFF. The CDR3 DNA reads as TGCGCCAGCAGCCCCCGGGACAGGAGCAATGAGCAGTTCTTC. The V call is TRBV5-1, the J call TRBJ2-1; 8 bases fit TRBD1. CDR3 length: 14 residues. Germline V gene lookup returns CDR1 SGHRS and CDR2 YFSETQ. The trim removed 4 bases at V and 6 bases at J, leaving 6 bases unmatched. Complete variable domain (other parts from reference TRBV5-1 and TRBJ2-1): KAGVTQTPRYLIKTRGQQVTLSCSPISGHRSVSWYQQTPGQGLQFLFEYFSETQRNKGNFPGRFSGRQFSNSRSEMNVSTLELGDSALYLCASSPRDRSNEQFFGPGTRLTVL.

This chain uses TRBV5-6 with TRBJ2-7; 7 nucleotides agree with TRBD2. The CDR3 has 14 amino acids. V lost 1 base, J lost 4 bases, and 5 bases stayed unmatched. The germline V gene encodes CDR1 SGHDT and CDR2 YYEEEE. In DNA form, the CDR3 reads TGTGCCAGCAGCTTGAGCGGGGTTGGGTACGAGCAGTACTTC. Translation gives CASSLSGVGYEQYF.

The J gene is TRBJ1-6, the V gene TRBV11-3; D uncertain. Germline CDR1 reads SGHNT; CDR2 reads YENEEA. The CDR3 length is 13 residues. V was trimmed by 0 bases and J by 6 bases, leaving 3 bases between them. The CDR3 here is CASSLDSNSPLHF. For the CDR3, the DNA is TGTGCCAGCAGCTTAGACAGTAATTCACCCCTCCACTTT.

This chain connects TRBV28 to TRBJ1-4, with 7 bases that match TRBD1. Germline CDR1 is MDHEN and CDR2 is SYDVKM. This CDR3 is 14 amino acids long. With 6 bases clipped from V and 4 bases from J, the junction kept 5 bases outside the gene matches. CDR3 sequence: CASRLQGLNEKLFF. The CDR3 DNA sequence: TGTGCCAGCAGGTTACAGGGGCTTAATGAAAAACTGTTTTTT.

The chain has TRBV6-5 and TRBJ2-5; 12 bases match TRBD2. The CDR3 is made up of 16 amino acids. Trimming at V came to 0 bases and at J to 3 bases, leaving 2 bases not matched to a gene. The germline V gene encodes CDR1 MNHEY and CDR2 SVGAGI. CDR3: CASSYSRTSGKETQYF. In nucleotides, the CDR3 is TGTGCCAGCAGTTACTCCCGGACTAGCGGGAAAGAGACCCAGTACTTC.

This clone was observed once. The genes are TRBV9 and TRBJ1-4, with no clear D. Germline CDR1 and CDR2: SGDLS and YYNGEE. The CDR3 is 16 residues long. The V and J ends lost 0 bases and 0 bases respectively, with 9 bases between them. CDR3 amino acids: CASSVDPGATNEKLFF. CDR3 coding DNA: TGTGCCAGCAGCGTAGATCCGGGTGCAACTAATGAAAAACTGTTTTTT.

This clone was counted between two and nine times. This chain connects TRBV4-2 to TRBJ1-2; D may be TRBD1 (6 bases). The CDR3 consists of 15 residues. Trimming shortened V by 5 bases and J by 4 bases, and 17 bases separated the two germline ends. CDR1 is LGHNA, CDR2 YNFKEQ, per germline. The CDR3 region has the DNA TGTGCCAGCAGCTTGGGTAGGGACACCCTCTATGGCTACACCTTC. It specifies CASSLGRDTLYGYTF.

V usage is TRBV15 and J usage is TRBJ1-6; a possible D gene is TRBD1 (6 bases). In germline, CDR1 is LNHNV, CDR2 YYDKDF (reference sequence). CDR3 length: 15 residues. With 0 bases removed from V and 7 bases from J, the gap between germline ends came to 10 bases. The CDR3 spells CATSRDRTANSPLHF. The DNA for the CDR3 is TGTGCCACCAGCAGAGATAGGACAGCAAATTCACCCCTCCACTTT.

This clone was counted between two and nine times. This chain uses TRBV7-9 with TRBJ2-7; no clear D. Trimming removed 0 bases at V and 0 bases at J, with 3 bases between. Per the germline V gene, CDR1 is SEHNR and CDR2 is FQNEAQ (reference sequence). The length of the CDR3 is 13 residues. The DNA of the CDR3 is TGTGCCAGCAGCTTAGCTAGCTCCTACGAGCAGTACTTC. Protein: CASSLASSYEQYF.

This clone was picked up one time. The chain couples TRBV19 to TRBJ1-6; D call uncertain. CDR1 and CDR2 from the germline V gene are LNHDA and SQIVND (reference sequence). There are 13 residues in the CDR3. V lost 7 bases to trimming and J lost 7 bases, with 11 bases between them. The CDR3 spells CASTLGPNSPLHF. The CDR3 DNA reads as TGTGCCAGTACCCTGGGCCCCAATTCACCCCTCCACTTT.

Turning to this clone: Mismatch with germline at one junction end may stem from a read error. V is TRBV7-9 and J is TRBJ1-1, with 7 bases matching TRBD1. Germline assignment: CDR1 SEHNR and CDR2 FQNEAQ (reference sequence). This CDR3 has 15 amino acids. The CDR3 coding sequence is TGTTCCAGCAGCCCCCGACAGGGACTGAACACTGAAGCTTTCTTT. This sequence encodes CSSSPRQGLNTEAFF.

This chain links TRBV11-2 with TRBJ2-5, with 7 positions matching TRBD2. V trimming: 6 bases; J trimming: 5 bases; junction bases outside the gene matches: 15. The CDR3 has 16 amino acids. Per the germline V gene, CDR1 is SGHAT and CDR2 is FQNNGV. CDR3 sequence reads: CASSYPSGGGGETQYF. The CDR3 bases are TGTGCCAGCAGTTATCCCTCTGGCGGGGGAGGGGAGACCCAGTACTTC.

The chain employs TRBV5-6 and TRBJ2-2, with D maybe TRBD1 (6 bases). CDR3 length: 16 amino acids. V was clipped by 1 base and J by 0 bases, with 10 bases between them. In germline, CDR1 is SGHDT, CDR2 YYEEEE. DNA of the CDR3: TGTGCCAGCAGCTTGTCACAGGGCGCGAACACCGGGGAGCTGTTTTTT. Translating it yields CASSLSQGANTGELFF.

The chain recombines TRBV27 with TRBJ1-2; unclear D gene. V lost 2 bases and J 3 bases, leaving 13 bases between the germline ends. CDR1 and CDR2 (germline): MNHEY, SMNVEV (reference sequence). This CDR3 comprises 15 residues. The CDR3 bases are TGTGCCAGCAGTTTAATCGGGGTCGTCGACTATGGCTACACCTTC. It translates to CASSLIGVVDYGYTF.

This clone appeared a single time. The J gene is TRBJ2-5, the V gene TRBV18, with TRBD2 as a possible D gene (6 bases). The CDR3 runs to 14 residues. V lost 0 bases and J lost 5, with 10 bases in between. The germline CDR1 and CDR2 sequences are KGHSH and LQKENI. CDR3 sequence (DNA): TGTGCCAGCTCACCACCGGGGGGTTGGGAGACCCAGTACTTC. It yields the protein CASSPPGGWETQYF.

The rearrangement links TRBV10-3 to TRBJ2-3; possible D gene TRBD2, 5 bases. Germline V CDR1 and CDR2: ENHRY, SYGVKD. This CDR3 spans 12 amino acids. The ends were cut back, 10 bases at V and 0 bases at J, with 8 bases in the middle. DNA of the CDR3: TGTGCCACTCGGACTAGCACAGATACGCAGTATTTT. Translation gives CATRTSTDTQYF.

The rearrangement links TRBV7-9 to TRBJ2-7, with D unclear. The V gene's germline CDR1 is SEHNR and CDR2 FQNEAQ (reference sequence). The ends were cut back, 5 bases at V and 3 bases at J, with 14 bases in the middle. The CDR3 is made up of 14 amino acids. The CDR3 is CASSHPPAVYEQYF. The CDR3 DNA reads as TGTGCCAGCAGCCACCCCCCCGCAGTCTACGAGCAGTACTTC.

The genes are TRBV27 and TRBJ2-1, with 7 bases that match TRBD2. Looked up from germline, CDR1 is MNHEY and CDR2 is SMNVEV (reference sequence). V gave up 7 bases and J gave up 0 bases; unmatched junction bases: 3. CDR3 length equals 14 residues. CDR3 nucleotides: TGTGCCAGCAATCGGGGGGACTCCTACAATGAGCAGTTCTTC. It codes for CASNRGDSYNEQFF.

DNA for the CDR3: TGTGCCAGCAGCTCGATCAGGGGCACAGATACGCAGTATTTT. Translation gives CASSSIRGTDTQYF. The chain recombines TRBV5-6 with TRBJ2-3; D is possibly TRBD1 (5 bases). The CDR3 sequence is 14 residues long. The germline V gene has CDR1 SGHDT and CDR2 YYEEEE. The ends were cut back, 3 bases at V and 1 base at J, with 9 bases in the middle.

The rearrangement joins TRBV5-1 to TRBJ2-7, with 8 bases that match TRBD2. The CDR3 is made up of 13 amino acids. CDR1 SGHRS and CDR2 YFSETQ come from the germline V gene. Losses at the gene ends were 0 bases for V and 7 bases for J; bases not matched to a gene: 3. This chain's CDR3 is CASSLATSAEQYF. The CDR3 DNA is TGCGCCAGCAGCTTGGCGACTAGCGCTGAGCAGTACTTC.